The rows below give T cell receptor beta chains drawn from one sample of a study of CD8 T cells in ankylosing spondylitis. Using its own MiXCR run on the 5' RACE reads, TCRdb lists one record per CDR3 protein. The sample consists of more than 650,000 distinct CDR3 sequences, approximately 10% of them appearing once. Material: blood, either unsorted or a sorted T cell fraction (not recorded which). The receptors were sampled from a male donor with ankylosing spondylitis. The CDR3 runs from the conserved cysteine through the conserved F or W. Fields, in order: clone size, J gene, CDR3 length, D gene, V gene, CDR3 protein, CDR3 DNA. A D gene is named only where the DNA matches it firmly. For some rows the clone size is stated as once, few or many, or as a class when expanded; others skip it.

size: few; J: TRBJ2-3; length: 14; D: -; V: TRBV20-1; CDR3: CSAEGQMSTDTQYF; DNA: TGCAGTGCTGAAGGACAGATGAGCACAGATACGCAGTATTTT
size: many; J: TRBJ1-4; length: 13; D: TRBD1; V: TRBV29-1; CDR3: CSVRDSQIEKLFF; DNA: TGCAGCGTTCGGGACAGCCAAATTGAAAAACTGTTTTTT
size: -; J: TRBJ2-7; length: 16; D: TRBD2; V: TRBV7-9; CDR3: CASSFGTSGPSYEQYF; DNA: TGTGCCAGCAGCTTTGGGACTAGCGGGCCCTCCTACGAGCAGTACTTC
size: -; J: TRBJ2-3; length: 13; D: -; V: TRBV20-1; CDR3: CSARGPSRVTQYF; DNA: TGCAGTGCTAGAGGGCCCTCACGTGTTACGCAGTATTTT
size: few; J: TRBJ2-7; length: 14; D: TRBD2; V: TRBV7-2; CDR3: CASSPGLEVYEQYF; DNA: TGTGCCAGCAGCCCGGGACTAGAAGTATACGAGCAGTACTTC
size: few; J: TRBJ2-7; length: 14; D: -; V: TRBV20-1; CDR3: CSASDPGRGAEQYF; DNA: TGCAGTGCTAGCGATCCTGGAAGGGGAGCAGAGCAGTACTTC
size: -; J: TRBJ2-2; length: 15; D: -; V: TRBV12-3/TRBV12-4; CDR3: CASSTGWGSTGELFF; DNA: TGTGCCAGCAGTACAGGATGGGGATCGACCGGGGAGCTGTTTTTT
size: few; J: TRBJ2-1; length: 16; D: TRBD1; V: TRBV5-1; CDR3: CASDAGQGRSYNEQFF; DNA: TGCGCCAGCGACGCCGGACAGGGCCGTTCCTACAATGAGCAGTTCTTC
size: many; J: TRBJ2-1; length: 11; D: -; V: TRBV20-1; CDR3: CSAIYYNEQFF; DNA: TGCAGTGCTATCTATTACAATGAGCAGTTCTTC
size: few; J: TRBJ1-1; length: 15; D: TRBD1; V: TRBV4-2; CDR3: CASSQYDREDTEAFF; DNA: TGTGCCAGCAGCCAGTACGACAGGGAGGACACTGAAGCTTTCTTT
size: few; J: TRBJ2-4; length: 13; D: TRBD1; V: TRBV10-3; CDR3: CAIRGQGANIQYF; DNA: TGTGCCATCAGAGGACAGGGGGCGAACATTCAGTACTTC
size: many; J: TRBJ1-1; length: 14; D: -; V: TRBV29-1; CDR3: CSVLGRLANTEAFF; DNA: TGCAGCGTTTTGGGGCGGCTCGCGAACACTGAAGCTTTCTTT
size: many; J: TRBJ2-1; length: 17; D: TRBD2; V: TRBV20-1; CDR3: CSASAGGAGVSYNEQFF; DNA: TGCAGTGCTTCCGCCGGGGGGGCCGGGGTGTCCTACAATGAGCAGTTCTTC
size: few; J: TRBJ2-2; length: 14; D: -; V: TRBV5-1; CDR3: CASSPWTTTGELFF; DNA: TGCGCCAGCAGCCCCTGGACCACCACCGGGGAGCTGTTTTTT
size: -; J: TRBJ1-3; length: 15; D: -; V: TRBV6-5; CDR3: CASSSTRSSGNTIYF; DNA: TGTGCCAGCAGTTCGACGAGGAGCTCTGGAAACACCATATATTTT
size: -; J: TRBJ1-4; length: 14; D: TRBD1; V: TRBV5-1; CDR3: CASSTGTANEKLFF; DNA: TGCGCCAGCAGCACCGGGACAGCTAATGAAAAACTGTTTTTT